This TCR beta chain came from a study of PD-L1 blockade in urothelial cancer. Study-level background: About 90% of the 29 patients were men who had bladder-origin urothelial cancer. Typically, measured as a median, blood samples had about 140,000 T cells.

Assay used: immunoSEQ multiplex PCR; TCRdb lists only in-frame clones, some missing. This table holds 38,000 or so clones, 65% to 85% found once. Whole-study results and caveats: At the 3-week point, tumor-associated blood clones expanded more in durable-benefit patients.

About this clone: Its target is unknown.

The specimen was PBMCs, collected around atezolizumab (anti-PD-L1) treatment. The TCR originated in a man aged 60 to 75 with urothelial cancer.

This chain's CDR3 is CASSLGTGALTEAFF. The CDR3 nucleotides read TGTGCCAGCAGTCTCGGGACAGGGGCCCTCACTGAAGCTTTCTTT. The rearrangement joins TRBV27 to TRBJ1-1; 10 bases map to TRBD1. Germline V CDR1 and CDR2: MNHEY, SMNVEV (reference sequence). With 5 bases clipped from V and 4 bases from J, the junction kept 7 bases outside the gene matches. The CDR3 is 15 residues long.